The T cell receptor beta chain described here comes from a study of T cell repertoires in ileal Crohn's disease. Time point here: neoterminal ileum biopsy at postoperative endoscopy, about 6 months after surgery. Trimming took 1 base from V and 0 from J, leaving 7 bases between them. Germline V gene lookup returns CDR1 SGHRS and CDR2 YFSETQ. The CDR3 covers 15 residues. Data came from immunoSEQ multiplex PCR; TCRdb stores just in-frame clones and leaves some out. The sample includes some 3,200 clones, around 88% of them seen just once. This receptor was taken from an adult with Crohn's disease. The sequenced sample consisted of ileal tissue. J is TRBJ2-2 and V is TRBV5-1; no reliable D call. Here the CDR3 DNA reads TGCGCCAGCAGCTTGTCGTTCGCGAACACCGGGGAGCTGTTTTTT. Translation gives CASSLSFANTGELFF.